This paragraph covers one TCR beta chain sequence. What it recognizes is unknown. The entry originates in a study of cytomegalovirus exposure and HLA in healthy donors. Points from the study as a whole: The study labeled 150 to 200 TCR beta chains cytomegalovirus-associated. By a later analysis, the bulk of CMV-associated TCR beta chains appeared HLA-restricted. Diagnosis of cytomegalovirus status made by the classifier reportedly showed high specificity and sensitivity. A missense DCLRE1C variant was associated with V- and J-gene trimming of TCR beta chains in a later analysis, and an independent cohort replicated the association.

In germline, CDR1 is KGHSH, CDR2 LQKENI. The CDR3 is made up of 18 amino acids. V trimming: 1 base; J trimming: 7 bases; junction bases outside the gene matches: 15. The PCR made use of 60 Vbeta and 13 Jbeta primers. The assay was immunoSEQ multiplex PCR, and TCRdb's table has in-frame clones only and misses some. The profile shows some 140,000 clones, approximately 80% of them singletons. Material: PBMCs. The chain recombines TRBV18 with TRBJ1-1; 10 bases are shared with TRBD1. This TCR came from a man aged 25 to 40 in good health and CMV-seronegative. Here the CDR3 reads CASSPLRTWDRGKGEAFF. The CDR3 nucleotides read TGTGCCAGCTCACCACTCCGTACCTGGGACAGGGGTAAAGGTGAAGCTTTCTTT.